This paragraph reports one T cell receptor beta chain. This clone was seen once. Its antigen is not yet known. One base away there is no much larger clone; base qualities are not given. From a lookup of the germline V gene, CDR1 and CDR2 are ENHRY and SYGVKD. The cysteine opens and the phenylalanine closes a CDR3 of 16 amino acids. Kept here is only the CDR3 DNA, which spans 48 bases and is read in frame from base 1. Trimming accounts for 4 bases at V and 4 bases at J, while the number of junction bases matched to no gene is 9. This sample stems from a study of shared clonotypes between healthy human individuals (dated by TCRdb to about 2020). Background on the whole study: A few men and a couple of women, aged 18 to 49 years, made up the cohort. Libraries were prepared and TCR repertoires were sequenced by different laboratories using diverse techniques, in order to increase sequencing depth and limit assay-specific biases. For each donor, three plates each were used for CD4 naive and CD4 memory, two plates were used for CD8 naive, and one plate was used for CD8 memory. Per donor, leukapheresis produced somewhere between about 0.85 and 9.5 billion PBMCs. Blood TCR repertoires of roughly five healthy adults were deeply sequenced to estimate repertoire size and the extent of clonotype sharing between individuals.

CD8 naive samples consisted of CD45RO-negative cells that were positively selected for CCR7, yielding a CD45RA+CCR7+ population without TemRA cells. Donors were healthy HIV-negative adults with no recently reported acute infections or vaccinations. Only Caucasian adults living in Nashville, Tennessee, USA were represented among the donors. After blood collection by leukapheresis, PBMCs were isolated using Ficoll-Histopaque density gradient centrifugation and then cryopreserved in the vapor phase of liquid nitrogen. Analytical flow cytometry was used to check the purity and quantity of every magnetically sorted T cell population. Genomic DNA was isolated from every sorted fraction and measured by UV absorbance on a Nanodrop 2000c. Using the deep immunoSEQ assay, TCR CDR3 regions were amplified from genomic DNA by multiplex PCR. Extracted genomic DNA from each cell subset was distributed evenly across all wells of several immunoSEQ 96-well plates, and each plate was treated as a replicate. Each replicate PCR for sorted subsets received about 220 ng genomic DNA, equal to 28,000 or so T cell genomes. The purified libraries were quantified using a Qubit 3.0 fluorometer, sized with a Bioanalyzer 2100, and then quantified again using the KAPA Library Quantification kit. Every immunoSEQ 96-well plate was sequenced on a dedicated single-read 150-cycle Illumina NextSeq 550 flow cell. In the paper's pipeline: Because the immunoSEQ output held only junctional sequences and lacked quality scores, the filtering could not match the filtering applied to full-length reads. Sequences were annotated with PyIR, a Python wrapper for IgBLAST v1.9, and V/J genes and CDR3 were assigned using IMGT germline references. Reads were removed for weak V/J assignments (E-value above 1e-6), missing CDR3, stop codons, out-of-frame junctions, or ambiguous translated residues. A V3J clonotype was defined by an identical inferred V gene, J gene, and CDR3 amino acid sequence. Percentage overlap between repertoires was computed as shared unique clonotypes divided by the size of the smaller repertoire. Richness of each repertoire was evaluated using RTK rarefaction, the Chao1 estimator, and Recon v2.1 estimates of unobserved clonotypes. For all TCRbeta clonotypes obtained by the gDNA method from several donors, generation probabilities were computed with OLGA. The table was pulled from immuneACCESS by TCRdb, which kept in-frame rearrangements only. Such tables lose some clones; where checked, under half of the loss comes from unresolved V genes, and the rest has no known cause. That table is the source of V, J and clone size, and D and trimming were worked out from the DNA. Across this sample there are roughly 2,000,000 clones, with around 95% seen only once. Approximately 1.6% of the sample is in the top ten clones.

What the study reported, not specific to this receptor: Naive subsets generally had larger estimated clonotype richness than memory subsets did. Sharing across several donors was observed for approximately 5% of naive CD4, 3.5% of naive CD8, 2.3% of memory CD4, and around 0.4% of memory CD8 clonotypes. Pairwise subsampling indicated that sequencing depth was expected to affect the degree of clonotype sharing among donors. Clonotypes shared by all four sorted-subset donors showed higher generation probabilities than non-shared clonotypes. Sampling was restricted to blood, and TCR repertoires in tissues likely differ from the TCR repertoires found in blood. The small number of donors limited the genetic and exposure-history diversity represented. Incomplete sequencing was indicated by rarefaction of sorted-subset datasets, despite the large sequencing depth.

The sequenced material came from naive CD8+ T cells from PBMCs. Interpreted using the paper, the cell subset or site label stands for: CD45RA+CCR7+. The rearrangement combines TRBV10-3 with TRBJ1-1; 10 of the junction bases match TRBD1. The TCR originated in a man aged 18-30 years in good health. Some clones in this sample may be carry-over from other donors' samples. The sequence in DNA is TGTGCCATCAGTGCCGACAGGGGGCTCGTAGGCACTGAAGCTTTCTTT. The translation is CAISADRGLVGTEAFF.